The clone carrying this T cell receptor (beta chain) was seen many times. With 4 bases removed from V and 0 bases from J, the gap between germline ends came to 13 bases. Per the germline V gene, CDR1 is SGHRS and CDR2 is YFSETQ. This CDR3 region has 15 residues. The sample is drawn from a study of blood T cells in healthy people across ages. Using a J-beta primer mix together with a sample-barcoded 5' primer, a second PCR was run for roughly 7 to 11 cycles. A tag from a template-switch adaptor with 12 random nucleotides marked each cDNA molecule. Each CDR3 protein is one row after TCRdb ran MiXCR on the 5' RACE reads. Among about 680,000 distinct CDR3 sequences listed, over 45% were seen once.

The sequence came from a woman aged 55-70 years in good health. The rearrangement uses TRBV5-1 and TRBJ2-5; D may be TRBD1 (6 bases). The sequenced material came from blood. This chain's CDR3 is CASSPQGGYQETQYF. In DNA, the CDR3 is TGCGCCAGCAGCCCACAGGGCGGGTACCAAGAGACCCAGTACTTC. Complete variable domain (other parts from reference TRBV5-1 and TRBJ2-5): KAGVTQTPRYLIKTRGQQVTLSCSPISGHRSVSWYQQTPGQGLQFLFEYFSETQRNKGNFPGRFSGRQFSNSRSEMNVSTLELGDSALYLCASSPQGGYQETQYFGPGTRLLVL.